The present TCR beta chain was sequenced within a study of OX40 agonist ivuxolimab in advanced cancers. CDR1 and CDR2 from the germline V gene are KGHSH and LQKENI. The CDR3 totals 13 residues. V lost 3 bases to trimming and J lost 2 bases, with 8 bases between them. Some clones are missing from TCRdb's copy, which holds only in-frame ones; the method was immunoSEQ multiplex PCR. This table has around 19,000 clones, 75% to 90% appearing once. The V call is TRBV18, the J call TRBJ2-7; D may be TRBD1 or TRBD2 (5 bases each). The material sequenced was CD4+ or CD8+ T cells sorted from blood, taken in a trial of the OX40 agonist ivuxolimab. The sequence derives from an adult with an advanced solid tumor such as melanoma, head and neck, liver or kidney cancer. The CDR3 loop reads CASSPWDAYEQYF. Written as DNA, the CDR3 is TGTGCCAGCTCACCTTGGGACGCCTACGAGCAGTACTTC.